A selection of T cell receptor beta chains follows, all from one sample in a study of T-cell memory formation after mild COVID-19. TCRdb itself ran the 5' RACE reads through MiXCR, one entry per CDR3 protein. Of fewer than 650,000 distinct CDR3 sequences detected, about 20% appear once; the ten largest clones hold 7% to 9%. The sequencing input was PBMCs or a T cell subset sorted from them (not recorded which). Every receptor here comes from an adult woman who had mild COVID-19 (a few samples of this study predate the infection). Cell type and time point are not known. Both conserved end residues are part of each CDR3. Fields, in order: clone size, J gene, V gene, D gene, CDR3 protein, CDR3 DNA. The D gene is left open where the match is weak. Size tells how often a clone was seen (once, few, many) or the class of an expanded clone, and some rows leave it out.

clone size: NA; J gene: TRBJ1-2; V gene: TRBV12-3/TRBV12-4; D gene: NA; CDR3 protein: CATSSRGRVSSYTF; CDR3 DNA: TGTGCCACTTCCTCAAGGGGCAGGGTTAGTAGCTACACCTTC
clone size: few; J gene: TRBJ1-1; V gene: TRBV3-1; D gene: TRBD1; CDR3 protein: CASSAQDRGLGAFF; CDR3 DNA: TGTGCCAGCAGCGCTCAGGACAGGGGGCTTGGAGCTTTCTTT
clone size: few; J gene: TRBJ2-6; V gene: TRBV20-1; D gene: NA; CDR3 protein: CSAVAGGGISGANVLTF; CDR3 DNA: TGCAGTGCTGTAGCCGGGGGTGGGATCTCTGGGGCCAACGTCCTGACTTTC
clone size: NA; J gene: TRBJ2-1; V gene: TRBV12-3/TRBV12-4; D gene: NA; CDR3 protein: CASSLVVGGNEQFF; CDR3 DNA: TGTGCCAGCAGTTTAGTTGTCGGGGGAAATGAGCAGTTCTTC
clone size: NA; J gene: TRBJ2-5; V gene: TRBV6-6; D gene: TRBD2; CDR3 protein: CASSYGAGVAETQYF; CDR3 DNA: TGTGCCAGCAGTTACGGAGCGGGAGTTGCAGAGACCCAGTACTTC
clone size: few; J gene: TRBJ2-2; V gene: TRBV10-3; D gene: NA; CDR3 protein: CAISESILEGADSGELFF; CDR3 DNA: TGTGCCATCAGTGAGTCGATTTTGGAGGGGGCTGACTCCGGGGAGCTGTTTTTT
clone size: few; J gene: TRBJ2-1; V gene: TRBV14; D gene: TRBD2; CDR3 protein: CASSQAGGPYEQFF; CDR3 DNA: TGTGCCAGCAGCCAAGCGGGAGGGCCGTATGAGCAGTTCTTC
clone size: NA; J gene: TRBJ2-7; V gene: TRBV12-3/TRBV12-4; D gene: NA; CDR3 protein: CASSLGPLLEQYF; CDR3 DNA: TGTGCCAGCAGTCTGGGACCGCTCCTGGAGCAGTACTTC
clone size: few; J gene: TRBJ2-7; V gene: TRBV29-1; D gene: TRBD2; CDR3 protein: CSVGASGTYEQYF; CDR3 DNA: TGCAGCGTTGGGGCTAGCGGAACCTACGAGCAGTACTTC
clone size: NA; J gene: TRBJ1-2; V gene: TRBV19; D gene: NA; CDR3 protein: CASISEGMFSGYTF; CDR3 DNA: TGTGCCAGCATATCGGAGGGGATGTTTAGCGGCTACACCTTC
clone size: NA; J gene: TRBJ2-1; V gene: TRBV7-3; D gene: TRBD1; CDR3 protein: CASSLREQGLGEQFF; CDR3 DNA: TGTGCCAGCAGCTTAAGAGAACAGGGGTTGGGTGAGCAGTTCTTC
clone size: many; J gene: TRBJ2-7; V gene: TRBV12-3/TRBV12-4; D gene: TRBD1; CDR3 protein: CASSALTGTGAREQYF; CDR3 DNA: TGTGCCAGCAGTGCTCTTACCGGGACAGGGGCCCGGGAGCAGTACTTC
clone size: NA; J gene: TRBJ2-7; V gene: TRBV25-1; D gene: TRBD1; CDR3 protein: CASSLTGYPYEQYF; CDR3 DNA: TGTGCCAGCAGCCTGACAGGGTACCCCTACGAGCAGTACTTC
clone size: NA; J gene: TRBJ1-4; V gene: TRBV20-1; D gene: NA; CDR3 protein: CSARGAFEKLFF; CDR3 DNA: TGCAGTGCTAGGGGGGCGTTTGAAAAACTGTTTTTT
clone size: few; J gene: TRBJ1-1; V gene: TRBV12-3/TRBV12-4; D gene: NA; CDR3 protein: CASSLGEVREAFF; CDR3 DNA: TGTGCCAGCAGTCTAGGGGAGGTGCGTGAAGCTTTCTTT
clone size: NA; J gene: TRBJ1-2; V gene: TRBV12-3/TRBV12-4; D gene: TRBD1; CDR3 protein: CASKTGERGYTF; CDR3 DNA: TGTGCCAGCAAAACAGGGGAACGGGGCTACACCTTC
clone size: NA; J gene: TRBJ2-3; V gene: TRBV13; D gene: NA; CDR3 protein: CASTLGLLGTSPDTQYF; CDR3 DNA: TGTGCCAGCACTCTAGGACTCCTCGGGACATCTCCAGATACGCAGTATTTT
clone size: NA; J gene: TRBJ1-2; V gene: TRBV19; D gene: NA; CDR3 protein: CASSILSGGQNYGYTF; CDR3 DNA: TGTGCCAGTAGTATATTATCCGGGGGGCAGAACTATGGCTACACCTTC
clone size: many; J gene: TRBJ1-4; V gene: TRBV7-9; D gene: TRBD1; CDR3 protein: CASSLGTATNEKLFF; CDR3 DNA: TGTGCCAGCAGCCTAGGGACAGCAACTAATGAAAAACTGTTTTTT
clone size: NA; J gene: TRBJ2-7; V gene: TRBV5-4; D gene: TRBD2; CDR3 protein: CASSPGLENEQYF; CDR3 DNA: TGTGCCAGCAGCCCGGGACTAGAGAACGAGCAGTACTTC
clone size: NA; J gene: TRBJ1-2; V gene: TRBV5-1; D gene: NA; CDR3 protein: CASSRGSTGTNGYTF; CDR3 DNA: TGCGCCAGCAGCCGGGGAAGTACAGGAACCAATGGCTACACCTTC
clone size: few; J gene: TRBJ1-2; V gene: TRBV5-4; D gene: NA; CDR3 protein: CASSSKTESYGYTF; CDR3 DNA: TGTGCCAGCAGCTCGAAGACAGAGAGCTATGGCTACACCTTC
clone size: NA; J gene: TRBJ2-7; V gene: TRBV20-1; D gene: NA; CDR3 protein: CSARVEDSYEQYF; CDR3 DNA: TGCAGTGCTAGAGTTGAGGACTCCTACGAGCAGTACTTC
clone size: many; J gene: TRBJ2-2; V gene: TRBV9; D gene: NA; CDR3 protein: CASSATGNPNTGELFF; CDR3 DNA: TGTGCCAGCAGCGCTACGGGGAACCCGAACACCGGGGAGCTGTTTTTT
clone size: few; J gene: TRBJ2-7; V gene: TRBV3-1; D gene: NA; CDR3 protein: CASSHTDGYSYEQYF; CDR3 DNA: TGTGCCAGCAGCCATACGGACGGGTACTCCTACGAGCAGTACTTC
clone size: NA; J gene: TRBJ2-3; V gene: TRBV6-1; D gene: NA; CDR3 protein: CASSGGPYTDTQYF; CDR3 DNA: TGTGCCAGCAGTGGCGGCCCCTACACAGATACGCAGTATTTT
clone size: NA; J gene: TRBJ1-2; V gene: TRBV29-1; D gene: NA; CDR3 protein: CSVEDSSSSNKKLYGYTF; CDR3 DNA: TGCAGCGTTGAAGATAGTTCATCGTCTAACAAAAAACTCTATGGCTACACCTTC
clone size: NA; J gene: TRBJ2-7; V gene: TRBV4-1; D gene: NA; CDR3 protein: CASSPRQPMTYEQYF; CDR3 DNA: TGCGCCAGCAGCCCCCGACAGCCCATGACCTACGAGCAGTACTTC
clone size: few; J gene: TRBJ2-1; V gene: TRBV20-1; D gene: NA; CDR3 protein: CSASYGINEQFF; CDR3 DNA: TGCAGTGCTAGCTACGGCATCAATGAGCAGTTCTTC
clone size: NA; J gene: TRBJ2-5; V gene: TRBV20-1; D gene: NA; CDR3 protein: CSARDGGGGGTQYF; CDR3 DNA: TGCAGTGCTAGGGATGGGGGAGGGGGGGGGACCCAGTACTTC
clone size: NA; J gene: TRBJ1-2; V gene: TRBV20-1; D gene: NA; CDR3 protein: CSAPRTANYGYTF; CDR3 DNA: TGCAGTGCTCCCAGGACGGCGAACTATGGCTACACCTTC
clone size: few; J gene: TRBJ1-3; V gene: TRBV2; D gene: NA; CDR3 protein: CASTRIWVDTIYF; CDR3 DNA: TGTGCCAGCACTCGAATATGGGTAGACACCATATATTTT
clone size: few; J gene: TRBJ2-1; V gene: TRBV7-9; D gene: TRBD1; CDR3 protein: CASSSTGAGEQFF; CDR3 DNA: TGTGCCAGCAGCTCTACAGGGGCCGGTGAGCAGTTCTTC
clone size: NA; J gene: TRBJ2-7; V gene: TRBV20-1; D gene: TRBD2; CDR3 protein: CSARDTREVSYEQYF; CDR3 DNA: TGCAGTGCTAGAGATACGCGGGAGGTCTCCTACGAGCAGTACTTC
clone size: NA; J gene: TRBJ1-6; V gene: TRBV5-1; D gene: NA; CDR3 protein: CASSPLGGAGNSPLHF; CDR3 DNA: TGCGCCAGCAGCCCCCTGGGGGGGGCCGGTAATTCACCCCTCCACTTT
clone size: NA; J gene: TRBJ1-2; V gene: TRBV7-2; D gene: TRBD1; CDR3 protein: CASSYDHRGANYGYTF; CDR3 DNA: TGTGCCAGCAGCTATGACCACAGGGGAGCTAACTATGGCTACACCTTC
clone size: few; J gene: TRBJ1-1; V gene: TRBV6-5; D gene: TRBD1; CDR3 protein: CASLLSGTGVMVTEAFF; CDR3 DNA: TGTGCCAGCTTGTTGTCCGGGACAGGGGTGATGGTAACTGAAGCTTTCTTT
clone size: NA; J gene: TRBJ1-2; V gene: TRBV5-5; D gene: NA; CDR3 protein: CASSSIDLSGYTF; CDR3 DNA: TGTGCCAGCAGCTCGATCGACCTTTCTGGCTACACCTTC
clone size: NA; J gene: TRBJ1-6; V gene: TRBV30; D gene: TRBD1; CDR3 protein: CAWSTTTGGNSPLHF; CDR3 DNA: TGTGCCTGGAGTACCACGACAGGGGGCAATTCACCCCTCCACTTT
clone size: few; J gene: TRBJ2-2; V gene: TRBV30; D gene: TRBD1; CDR3 protein: CAWSVRGQGGTGELFF; CDR3 DNA: TGTGCCTGGAGTGTCCGGGGACAGGGGGGCACCGGGGAGCTGTTTTTT
clone size: few; J gene: TRBJ1-1; V gene: TRBV12-3/TRBV12-4; D gene: NA; CDR3 protein: CASSPDRPPGFRGWVWTEAFF; CDR3 DNA: TGTGCCAGCAGTCCCGATCGTCCACCTGGATTCCGGGGATGGGTGTGGACTGAAGCTTTCTTT
clone size: NA; J gene: TRBJ2-2; V gene: TRBV24-1; D gene: TRBD1; CDR3 protein: CATSDAGTGRAGELFF; CDR3 DNA: TGTGCCACCAGTGACGCCGGGACAGGGAGGGCCGGGGAGCTGTTTTTT
clone size: few; J gene: TRBJ2-5; V gene: TRBV7-7; D gene: NA; CDR3 protein: CASSLGGGHFLETQYF; CDR3 DNA: TGTGCCAGCAGCTTAGGGGGGGGCCATTTTTTGGAGACCCAGTACTTC
clone size: few; J gene: TRBJ2-7; V gene: TRBV12-3/TRBV12-4; D gene: NA; CDR3 protein: CASSFRGLNEQYF; CDR3 DNA: TGTGCCAGCAGTTTCCGGGGGCTGAACGAGCAGTACTTC
clone size: NA; J gene: TRBJ1-5; V gene: TRBV20-1; D gene: TRBD1; CDR3 protein: CSARTGGNQPQHF; CDR3 DNA: TGCAGTGCTAGGACAGGGGGGAATCAGCCCCAGCATTTT
clone size: NA; J gene: TRBJ2-7; V gene: TRBV4-1; D gene: NA; CDR3 protein: CASSQDRGSPYEQYF; CDR3 DNA: TGCGCCAGCAGCCAAGATAGGGGGAGCCCCTACGAGCAGTACTTC
clone size: few; J gene: TRBJ1-2; V gene: TRBV5-1; D gene: NA; CDR3 protein: CASTTGVGGIYDYGYTF; CDR3 DNA: TGCGCCAGCACCACGGGAGTCGGGGGAATCTACGACTATGGCTACACCTTC
clone size: NA; J gene: TRBJ1-4; V gene: TRBV6-6; D gene: TRBD1; CDR3 protein: CASSQGGINEKLFF; CDR3 DNA: TGTGCCAGCAGCCAGGGGGGGATTAATGAAAAACTGTTTTTT
clone size: few; J gene: TRBJ1-5; V gene: TRBV3-1; D gene: TRBD1; CDR3 protein: CASSLGTGNPQPQHF; CDR3 DNA: TGTGCCAGCAGCCTTGGGACAGGGAATCCTCAGCCCCAGCATTTT
clone size: NA; J gene: TRBJ2-5; V gene: TRBV7-9; D gene: TRBD2; CDR3 protein: CASSPKPLAGKETQYF; CDR3 DNA: TGTGCCAGCAGCCCCAAGCCTCTAGCGGGGAAAGAGACCCAGTACTTC
clone size: NA; J gene: TRBJ2-7; V gene: TRBV16; D gene: NA; CDR3 protein: CASSQSRSDYEQYF; CDR3 DNA: TGTGCCAGCAGCCAATCAAGGAGTGACTACGAGCAGTACTTC
clone size: few; J gene: TRBJ2-1; V gene: TRBV4-1; D gene: NA; CDR3 protein: CASSQSELNEQFF; CDR3 DNA: TGCGCCAGCAGCCAGTCGGAGCTCAATGAGCAGTTCTTC
clone size: few; J gene: TRBJ1-1; V gene: TRBV12-3/TRBV12-4; D gene: NA; CDR3 protein: CASSLHRQAFF; CDR3 DNA: TGTGCCAGCAGTTTACACAGACAAGCTTTCTTT
clone size: many; J gene: TRBJ1-3; V gene: TRBV15; D gene: NA; CDR3 protein: CATSSPAGADSGNTIYF; CDR3 DNA: TGTGCCACCAGCAGTCCAGCAGGGGCCGACTCTGGAAACACCATATATTTT
clone size: few; J gene: TRBJ2-1; V gene: TRBV7-2; D gene: TRBD2; CDR3 protein: CASSLALSGSFNEQFF; CDR3 DNA: TGTGCCAGCAGCTTAGCTCTCAGCGGGAGTTTCAATGAGCAGTTCTTC
clone size: NA; J gene: TRBJ2-3; V gene: TRBV7-2; D gene: NA; CDR3 protein: CASSRRETDTQYF; CDR3 DNA: TGTGCCAGCAGCCGTCGGGAGACAGATACGCAGTATTTT
clone size: NA; J gene: TRBJ2-7; V gene: TRBV19; D gene: NA; CDR3 protein: CAPVYEQYF; CDR3 DNA: TGTGCCCCAGTCTACGAGCAGTACTTC
clone size: NA; J gene: TRBJ2-2; V gene: TRBV5-4; D gene: NA; CDR3 protein: CASSFSQGTGELFF; CDR3 DNA: TGTGCCAGCAGCTTTAGTCAGGGCACCGGGGAGCTGTTTTTT